This T cell receptor (beta chain) was found in a study of cytomegalovirus exposure and HLA in healthy donors. Whole-study results and caveats: Productive status was seen about 90% or about 30% of the time for most TCR beta V segments in an earlier analysis. Researchers counted roughly 150 TCR beta chains as cytomegalovirus-associated.

Details on this clone: The antigen is unknown.

CDR3 size: 11 residues. CDR1 and CDR2 (germline): DFQATT, SNEGSKA (reference sequence). The V gene lost 7 bases and the J gene lost 6 bases, with 13 bases spanning the gap. PCR used 60 Vbeta primers and 13 Jbeta primers. The protocol was immunoSEQ multiplex PCR, while the TCRdb copy is restricted to in-frame clones and leaves out a portion. The sample shows about 170,000 clones, approximately 84% of them seen only once. The sequencing sample was made of PBMCs. This TCR was recovered from a man between 18 and 35 years old in good health and CMV-seronegative. V gene TRBV20-1 combines with J gene TRBJ2-7; possibly TRBD2 for D (5 bases). CDR3 protein: CSGEKEGEQYF. For the CDR3, the DNA is TGCAGTGGTGAGAAAGAGGGCGAGCAGTACTTC.